Here is one T cell receptor beta chain with its context. This entry is derived from a study of blood T cell repertoires in COVID-19. Study information: Italy, Spain and the United States were the sources of the convalescent and acute COVID-19 samples. PBMCs, B-cell-depleted T cells, or T cells were the source of the cDNA or gDNA that made up the material.

Study processing details: The authors estimated nucleated cell counts from reference gene primer amplification. Assay used: immunoSEQ multiplex PCR; TCRdb lists only in-frame clones, some missing. V, J and clone size are taken as reported in that table, and D and trimming were inferred from the DNA itself. The sample lists 650,000 to 800,000 clones; approximately 90% were seen once. Germline V gene data show CDR1 as MNHGY and CDR2 as SVAAGI. The CDR3 contains 13 residues. V was pared by 4 bases and J by 3 bases, with 9 bases between. The chain carries TRBV6-9 and TRBJ1-1; D call uncertain. Input material: peripheral blood. This clonotype originated in a woman younger than 30 with acute or convalescent COVID-19. CDR3 amino acids: CASSLRGYTEAFF. The DNA for the CDR3 is TGTGCCAGCAGTTTGAGAGGGTACACTGAAGCTTTCTTT.